This passage covers 10 T cell receptor beta chains from one sample sequenced in a study of a mutant IDH1 vaccine in newly diagnosed glioma. Regarding time point: baseline, week 1 (first vaccination visit). Treatment of the sample: pre-vaccination baseline after standard-of-care therapy. Data came from immunoSEQ multiplex PCR; TCRdb stores just in-frame clones and leaves some out. The sample holds about 34,000 clones, over 60% seen once. Sequenced material: peripheral blood mononuclear cells (PBMCs), taken from a glioma patient treated with radiotherapy, temozolomide or both. The receptors shown here come from a man aged 45-60 years with glioma. Some clones in this sample may be carry-over from other donors' samples.

This chain uses TRBV2 with TRBJ2-1; TRBD2 matches 7 bases. Trimming took 7 bases from V and 4 from J; bases not matched to a gene: 13. The CDR3 contains 16 residues. The V gene's germline CDR1 is SNHLY and CDR2 FYNNEI. CDR3 amino acids: CASKETGTIGYNEQFF. CDR3 bases: TGTGCCAGCAAAGAAACCGGGACTATAGGGTACAATGAGCAGTTCTTC.

The chain recombines TRBV10-3 with TRBJ2-1; maybe TRBD1 (6 bases). Trimming left V 3 bases short and J 1 base short, with 10 bases between. The CDR3 totals 15 residues. Germline CDR1 reads ENHRY; CDR2 reads SYGVKD. CDR3 residues: CAISDPGQSYNEQFF. The CDR3 nucleotides read TGTGCCATCAGTGACCCCGGACAGTCCTACAATGAGCAGTTCTTC.

This clone showed up just a few times. V is TRBV7-9 and J is TRBJ1-1; D remains ambiguous. V lost 4 bases to trimming and J lost 1 base, with 7 bases between them. The CDR3 runs to 13 residues. The germline V gene encodes CDR1 SEHNR and CDR2 FQNEAQ (reference sequence). CDR3: CASSSLGNTEAFF. Here the CDR3 DNA reads TGTGCCAGCAGCTCCTTAGGGAACACTGAAGCTTTCTTT.

This chain joins TRBV12-5 and TRBJ2-2; possibly TRBD2 for D (5 bases). Trimming took 4 bases from V and 3 from J, leaving 18 bases between them. Germline V gives CDR1 LGHNT, CDR2 FRNRAP. The CDR3 extends over 17 amino acids. CDR3 residues: CASGSPAGLGDTGELFF. The DNA for the CDR3 is TGTGCTAGTGGTTCCCCGGCCGGTCTCGGGGACACCGGGGAGCTGTTTTTT.

The gene calls are TRBV30 and TRBJ1-3; perhaps TRBD1 as D (5 bases). Germline lookup yields CDR1 GTSNPN and CDR2 SVGIG (reference sequence). Trimming removed 0 bases at V and 8 bases at J, with 8 bases between. There are 12 residues in the CDR3. The CDR3 nucleotides read TGTGCCTGGAGTGTTGGGGGATACACCATATATTTT. Translation gives CAWSVGGYTIYF.

In its sample, this clone was seen a few times. The chain carries TRBV6-4 and TRBJ2-2, with a possible D match to TRBD2 (7 bases). Germline loops: CDR1 MRHNA, CDR2 SNTAGT. V lost 2 bases, J lost 4 bases, and 11 bases lay in between. The CDR3 consists of 15 residues. CDR3: CASSDGGGSTGELFF. For the CDR3, the DNA is TGTGCCAGCAGTGACGGGGGCGGGAGCACCGGGGAGCTGTTTTTT.

This CDR3 reads CAWSVEGTIYF. The CDR3 DNA reads TGTGCCTGGAGTGTAGAGGGAACCATATATTTT. This chain links TRBV30 with TRBJ1-3; D not certain. The CDR3 is made up of 11 amino acids. V dropped 0 bases and J dropped 10 bases, with 7 bases sitting between them. Germline V gene data show CDR1 as GTSNPN and CDR2 as SVGIG (reference sequence).

The CDR3 loop reads CASSQASASGRYEQYF. The DNA of the CDR3 is TGTGCCAGCAGCCAAGCATCAGCTAGCGGGAGGTACGAGCAGTACTTC. The chain uses TRBV4-2 and TRBJ2-7, with 11 bases fitting TRBD2. Trimming at V came to 1 base and at J to 4 bases, leaving 6 bases not matched to a gene. Looked up from germline, CDR1 is LGHNA and CDR2 is YNFKEQ. This CDR3 spans 16 amino acids.

The rearrangement uses TRBV5-1 and TRBJ1-2; 9 bases line up with TRBD1. This CDR3 has 14 residues. Per germline, CDR1 SGHRS and CDR2 YFSETQ. The V segment lost 4 bases and the J segment 11 bases; nucleotides outside the gene matches: 12. CDR3 DNA: TGCGCCAGCAGCCGAAGGACAGGGGACTCGCTATACACCTTC. Translated: CASSRRTGDSLYTF.

This clone was seen just once. The J gene is TRBJ2-2, the V gene TRBV5-6; D remains unclear. This CDR3 region has 15 residues. Germline values: CDR1 SGHDT, CDR2 YYEEEE. Trimming took off 4 bases at V and 2 bases at J, with 12 bases between the two ends. This CDR3 is CASSHINKNTGELFF. In DNA form, the CDR3 reads TGTGCCAGCAGCCATATCAACAAAAACACCGGGGAGCTGTTTTTT.